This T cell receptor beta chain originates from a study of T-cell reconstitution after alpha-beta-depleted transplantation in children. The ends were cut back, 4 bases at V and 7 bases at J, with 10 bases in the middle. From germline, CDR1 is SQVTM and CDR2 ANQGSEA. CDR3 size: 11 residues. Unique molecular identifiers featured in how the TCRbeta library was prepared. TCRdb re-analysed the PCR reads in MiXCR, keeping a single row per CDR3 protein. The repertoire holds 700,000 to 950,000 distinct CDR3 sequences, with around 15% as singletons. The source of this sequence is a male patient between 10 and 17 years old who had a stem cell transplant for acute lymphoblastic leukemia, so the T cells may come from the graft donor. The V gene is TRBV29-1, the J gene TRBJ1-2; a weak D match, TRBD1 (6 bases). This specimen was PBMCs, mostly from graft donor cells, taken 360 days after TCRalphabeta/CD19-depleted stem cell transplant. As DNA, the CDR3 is TGCAGCGTTGGGGGGGGCACTGGCTACACCTTC. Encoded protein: CSVGGGTGYTF.